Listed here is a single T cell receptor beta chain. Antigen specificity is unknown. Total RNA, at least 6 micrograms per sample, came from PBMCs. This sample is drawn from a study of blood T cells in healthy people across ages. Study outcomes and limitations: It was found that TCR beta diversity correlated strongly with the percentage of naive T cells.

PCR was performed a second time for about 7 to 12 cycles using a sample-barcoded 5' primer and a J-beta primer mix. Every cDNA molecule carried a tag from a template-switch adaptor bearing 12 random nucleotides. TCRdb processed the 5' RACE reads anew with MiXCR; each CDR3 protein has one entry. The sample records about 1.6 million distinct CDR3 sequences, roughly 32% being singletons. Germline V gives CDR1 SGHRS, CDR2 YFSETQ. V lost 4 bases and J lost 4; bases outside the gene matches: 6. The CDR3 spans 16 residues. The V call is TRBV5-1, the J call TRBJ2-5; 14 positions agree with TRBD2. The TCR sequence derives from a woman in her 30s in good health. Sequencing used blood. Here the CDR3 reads CASSGTGLAGGETQYF. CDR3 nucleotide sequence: TGCGCCAGCAGCGGCACAGGACTAGCGGGGGGAGAGACCCAGTACTTC.